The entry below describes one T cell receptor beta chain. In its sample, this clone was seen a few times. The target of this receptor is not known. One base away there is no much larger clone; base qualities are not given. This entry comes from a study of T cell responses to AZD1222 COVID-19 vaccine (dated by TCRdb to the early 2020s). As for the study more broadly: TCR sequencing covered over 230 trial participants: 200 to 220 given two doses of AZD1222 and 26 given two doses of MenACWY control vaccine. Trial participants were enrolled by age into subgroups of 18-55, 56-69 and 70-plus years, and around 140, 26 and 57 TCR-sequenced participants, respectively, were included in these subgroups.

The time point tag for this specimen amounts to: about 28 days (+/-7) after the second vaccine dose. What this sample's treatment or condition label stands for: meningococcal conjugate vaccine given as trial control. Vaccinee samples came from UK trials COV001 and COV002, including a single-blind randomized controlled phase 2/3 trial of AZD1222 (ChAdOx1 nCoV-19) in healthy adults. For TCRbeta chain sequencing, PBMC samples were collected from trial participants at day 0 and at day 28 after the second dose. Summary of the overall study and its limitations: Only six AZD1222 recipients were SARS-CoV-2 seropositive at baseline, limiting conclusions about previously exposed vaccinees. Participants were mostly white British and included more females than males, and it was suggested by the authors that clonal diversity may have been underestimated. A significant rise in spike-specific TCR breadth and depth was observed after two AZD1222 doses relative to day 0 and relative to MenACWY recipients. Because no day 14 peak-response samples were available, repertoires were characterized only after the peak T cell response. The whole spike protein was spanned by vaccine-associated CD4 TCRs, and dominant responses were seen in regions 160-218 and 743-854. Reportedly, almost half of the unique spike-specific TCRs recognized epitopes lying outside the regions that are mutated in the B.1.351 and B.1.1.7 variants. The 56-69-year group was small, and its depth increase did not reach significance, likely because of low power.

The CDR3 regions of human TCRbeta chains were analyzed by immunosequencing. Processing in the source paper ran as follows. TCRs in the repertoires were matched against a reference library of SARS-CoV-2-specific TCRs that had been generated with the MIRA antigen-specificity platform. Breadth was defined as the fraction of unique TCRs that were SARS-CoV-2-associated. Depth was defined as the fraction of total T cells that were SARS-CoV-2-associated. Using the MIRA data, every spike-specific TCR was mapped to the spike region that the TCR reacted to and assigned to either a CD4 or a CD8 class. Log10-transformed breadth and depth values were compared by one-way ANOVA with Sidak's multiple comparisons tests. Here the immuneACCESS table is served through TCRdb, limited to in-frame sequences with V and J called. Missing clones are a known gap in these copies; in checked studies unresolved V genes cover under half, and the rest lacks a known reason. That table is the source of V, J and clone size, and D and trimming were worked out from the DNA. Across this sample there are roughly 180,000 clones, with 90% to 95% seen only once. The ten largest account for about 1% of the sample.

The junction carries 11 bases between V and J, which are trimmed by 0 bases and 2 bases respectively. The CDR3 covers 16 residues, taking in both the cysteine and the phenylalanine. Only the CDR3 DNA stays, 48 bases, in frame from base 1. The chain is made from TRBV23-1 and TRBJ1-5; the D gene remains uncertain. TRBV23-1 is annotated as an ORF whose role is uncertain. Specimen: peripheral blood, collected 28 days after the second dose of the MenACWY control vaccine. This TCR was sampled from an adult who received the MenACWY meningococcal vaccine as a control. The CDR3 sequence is CASSQSPREGNQPQHF. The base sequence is TGCGCCAGCAGTCAATCTCCAAGAGAGGGCAATCAGCCCCAGCATTTT.